This is a list of T cell receptor beta chains from one sample in a study of blood T cell repertoires in COVID-19. The table came from immunoSEQ multiplex PCR; TCRdb's copy has only in-frame clones and leaves some out. Found here are more than 60,000 clones, 65% to 85% of them singletons; the top ten hold 3.5%. Input material: peripheral blood. All receptors derive from a man between 45 and 60 years old with acute or convalescent COVID-19. Each CDR3 is given with its conserved first and last residue. Each record gives: CDR3 protein, CDR3 DNA, J gene, D gene, clone size, V gene. D genes are given only for firm matches. The size of a clone is reported for some rows only, either as once, few or many, or as a class for expanded clones.

CDR3 protein: CASPKLTGSTDTQYF; CDR3 DNA: TGTGCCAGCCCAAAACTTACGGGATCCACAGATACGCAGTATTTT; J gene: TRBJ2-3; D gene: .; clone size: .; V gene: TRBV27
CDR3 protein: CASSLAQGPYGYTF; CDR3 DNA: TGTGCCAGCAGCTTGGCTCAGGGGCCGTATGGCTACACCTTC; J gene: TRBJ1-2; D gene: .; clone size: .; V gene: TRBV5-6
CDR3 protein: CASAGGAGETQYF; CDR3 DNA: TGTGCCAGCGCCGGGGGGGCCGGGGAGACCCAGTACTTC; J gene: TRBJ2-5; D gene: TRBD2; clone size: once; V gene: TRBV9
CDR3 protein: CASSLGAYGYTF; CDR3 DNA: TGTGCCAGCAGCTTGGGGGCCTATGGCTACACCTTC; J gene: TRBJ1-2; D gene: .; clone size: few; V gene: TRBV5-5
CDR3 protein: CASSSPIIYEQYF; CDR3 DNA: TGTGCCAGCAGTTCCCCCATCATCTACGAGCAGTACTTC; J gene: TRBJ2-7; D gene: .; clone size: .; V gene: TRBV6-6
CDR3 protein: CASSQERLAGGWTGELFF; CDR3 DNA: TGCGCCAGCAGCCAAGAACGACTAGCGGGAGGTTGGACCGGGGAGCTGTTTTTT; J gene: TRBJ2-2; D gene: TRBD2; clone size: .; V gene: TRBV4-1
CDR3 protein: CASSRGTTTNNEQFF; CDR3 DNA: TGTGCCAGCAGTCGTGGGACAACCACCAACAATGAGCAGTTCTTC; J gene: TRBJ2-1; D gene: .; clone size: .; V gene: TRBV6-2/TRBV6-3
CDR3 protein: CASRGGALSYNEQFF; CDR3 DNA: TGTGCCAGCAGAGGCGGGGCCCTCTCCTACAATGAGCAGTTCTTC; J gene: TRBJ2-1; D gene: .; clone size: .; V gene: TRBV27
CDR3 protein: CASSYRGLTNEKLFF; CDR3 DNA: TGTGCCAGCAGTTACAGGGGTTTAACTAATGAAAAACTGTTTTTT; J gene: TRBJ1-4; D gene: TRBD1; clone size: .; V gene: TRBV11-3
CDR3 protein: CASSTQDREGNTIYF; CDR3 DNA: TGTGCCAGCAGCACCCAGGACAGGGAGGGGAACACCATATATTTT; J gene: TRBJ1-3; D gene: TRBD1; clone size: .; V gene: TRBV7-2
CDR3 protein: CASSVGEQGGTEAFF; CDR3 DNA: TGTGCCAGCAGCGTAGGGGAACAGGGTGGGACTGAAGCTTTCTTT; J gene: TRBJ1-1; D gene: .; clone size: .; V gene: TRBV9
CDR3 protein: CASNNQGSSYEQYF; CDR3 DNA: TGTGCCAGCAATAACCAGGGGAGCTCCTACGAGCAGTACTTC; J gene: TRBJ2-7; D gene: .; clone size: .; V gene: TRBV11-3
CDR3 protein: CASSEMGQAGNEQFF; CDR3 DNA: TGTGCCAGCAGCGAAATGGGACAGGCGGGCAATGAGCAGTTCTTC; J gene: TRBJ2-1; D gene: TRBD1; clone size: .; V gene: TRBV6-4
CDR3 protein: CATRRRPNTEAFF; CDR3 DNA: TGTGCCACCAGGCGCAGGCCGAACACTGAAGCTTTCTTT; J gene: TRBJ1-1; D gene: .; clone size: .; V gene: TRBV24-1
CDR3 protein: CASSSYRDNSPLHF; CDR3 DNA: TGTGCCAGCAGCTCTTACAGGGATAATTCACCCCTCCACTTT; J gene: TRBJ1-6; D gene: .; clone size: .; V gene: TRBV13
CDR3 protein: CASSDGGVGGNEKLFF; CDR3 DNA: TGTGCCAGCAGCGATGGCGGGGTGGGAGGTAATGAAAAACTGTTTTTT; J gene: TRBJ1-4; D gene: .; clone size: .; V gene: TRBV4-2
CDR3 protein: CASSSPGGGGETQYF; CDR3 DNA: TGTGCCAGCAGTTCCCCTGGGGGGGGCGGGGAGACCCAGTACTTC; J gene: TRBJ2-5; D gene: .; clone size: .; V gene: TRBV6-6
CDR3 protein: CASRPRDRERNEQFF; CDR3 DNA: TGTGCCAGCAGGCCCCGGGACAGGGAGAGGAATGAGCAGTTCTTC; J gene: TRBJ2-1; D gene: TRBD1; clone size: .; V gene: TRBV6-5
CDR3 protein: CASSQAWGELFF; CDR3 DNA: TGTGCCAGCAGCCAAGCTTGGGGGGAACTGTTTTTT; J gene: TRBJ1-4; D gene: .; clone size: .; V gene: TRBV3-1/TRBV3-2
CDR3 protein: CASSPTRTSGSFAGELFF; CDR3 DNA: TGTGCCAGCAGCCCCACCCGGACTAGCGGGAGTTTCGCCGGGGAGCTGTTTTTT; J gene: TRBJ2-2; D gene: TRBD2; clone size: .; V gene: TRBV7-2
CDR3 protein: CASSLGGSEQYF; CDR3 DNA: TGTGCCAGCAGTTTAGGGGGGAGCGAGCAGTACTTC; J gene: TRBJ2-7; D gene: .; clone size: .; V gene: TRBV28
CDR3 protein: CASSLDERNYEQYF; CDR3 DNA: TGTGCCAGCAGCTTAGATGAGCGGAACTACGAGCAGTACTTC; J gene: TRBJ2-7; D gene: .; clone size: .; V gene: TRBV7-9
CDR3 protein: CASTYWTGNTEAFF; CDR3 DNA: TGTGCCAGCACCTATTGGACAGGGAACACTGAAGCTTTCTTT; J gene: TRBJ1-1; D gene: TRBD1; clone size: .; V gene: TRBV19
CDR3 protein: CASSPDTGTGAHEQYF; CDR3 DNA: TGCGCCAGCAGCCCTGATACGGGGACAGGGGCACACGAGCAGTACTTC; J gene: TRBJ2-7; D gene: TRBD1; clone size: .; V gene: TRBV4-3
CDR3 protein: CASSQGRRGGGGYEQYF; CDR3 DNA: TGTGCCAGCAGCCAAGGGCGGCGGGGGGGCGGTGGCTACGAGCAGTACTTC; J gene: TRBJ2-7; D gene: TRBD2; clone size: .; V gene: TRBV3-1/TRBV3-2
CDR3 protein: CASSEVLAGQSGNTIYF; CDR3 DNA: TGTGCCAGCAGTGAAGTTCTGGCGGGACAGTCTGGAAACACCATATATTTT; J gene: TRBJ1-3; D gene: TRBD1; clone size: .; V gene: TRBV6-1
CDR3 protein: CASSPLGGQSYEQYF; CDR3 DNA: TGTGCCAGCAGCCCCCTCGGGGGACAGTCCTACGAGCAGTACTTC; J gene: TRBJ2-7; D gene: .; clone size: .; V gene: TRBV7-2
CDR3 protein: CASSYRGKSGNTIYF; CDR3 DNA: TGTGCCAGCAGTTATCGGGGAAAAAGTGGAAACACCATATATTTT; J gene: TRBJ1-3; D gene: .; clone size: .; V gene: TRBV6-5
CDR3 protein: CTSSQVRQKIAKNIQYF; CDR3 DNA: TGCACCAGCAGCCAAGTCCGACAGAAGATAGCCAAAAACATTCAGTACTTC; J gene: TRBJ2-4; D gene: .; clone size: .; V gene: TRBV1
CDR3 protein: CASGTGVEQYF; CDR3 DNA: TGTGCCAGCGGGACAGGGGTCGAGCAGTACTTC; J gene: TRBJ2-7; D gene: TRBD1; clone size: .; V gene: TRBV27
CDR3 protein: CASSLAGARRALLGSTNEKLFF; CDR3 DNA: TGTGCCAGCAGCTTAGCTGGGGCACGAAGGGCCCTCTTAGGTTCAACTAATGAAAAACTGTTTTTT; J gene: TRBJ1-4; D gene: .; clone size: .; V gene: TRBV7-6
CDR3 protein: CATRSVHTEAFF; CDR3 DNA: TGTGCCACCCGCAGCGTTCACACTGAAGCTTTCTTT; J gene: TRBJ1-1; D gene: .; clone size: once; V gene: TRBV27
CDR3 protein: CASSHPERGSPLHF; CDR3 DNA: TGTGCCAGCAGTCACCCAGAAAGGGGGTCACCCCTCCACTTT; J gene: TRBJ1-6; D gene: .; clone size: few; V gene: TRBV6-5
CDR3 protein: CASSSGGSSDGELFF; CDR3 DNA: TGCGCCAGCAGCTCCGGCGGGAGTTCGGACGGGGAGCTGTTTTTT; J gene: TRBJ2-2; D gene: TRBD2; clone size: .; V gene: TRBV5-1
CDR3 protein: CASSLRGGTGYDEQFF; CDR3 DNA: TGTGCCAGCAGCTTACGAGGGGGGACAGGGTATGATGAGCAGTTCTTC; J gene: TRBJ2-1; D gene: TRBD1; clone size: .; V gene: TRBV7-9
CDR3 protein: CASRDRGLQETQYF; CDR3 DNA: TGTGCCAGCAGAGACAGGGGGCTCCAAGAGACCCAGTACTTC; J gene: TRBJ2-5; D gene: TRBD1; clone size: once; V gene: TRBV6-5
CDR3 protein: CATSDFAGTGGETQYF; CDR3 DNA: TGTGCCACCAGTGATTTTGCCGGGACAGGGGGCGAGACCCAGTACTTC; J gene: TRBJ2-5; D gene: TRBD1; clone size: .; V gene: TRBV24-1
CDR3 protein: CASRSGGPYNEQFF; CDR3 DNA: TGTGCCAGCAGATCGGGGGGGCCTTACAATGAGCAGTTCTTC; J gene: TRBJ2-1; D gene: TRBD2; clone size: .; V gene: TRBV27
CDR3 protein: CAWSGQFSPLHF; CDR3 DNA: TGTGCCTGGAGTGGTCAGTTCTCACCCCTCCACTTT; J gene: TRBJ1-6; D gene: .; clone size: .; V gene: TRBV30
CDR3 protein: CASRIQGWVQPQHF; CDR3 DNA: TGTGCCAGCAGGATACAGGGTTGGGTTCAGCCCCAGCATTTT; J gene: TRBJ1-5; D gene: .; clone size: .; V gene: TRBV28
CDR3 protein: CASSPRSGTGLIEAFF; CDR3 DNA: TGTGCCAGCAGCCCAAGGTCCGGGACAGGATTGATTGAAGCTTTCTTT; J gene: TRBJ1-1; D gene: TRBD1; clone size: .; V gene: TRBV9
CDR3 protein: CAAGTGDIQPQHF; CDR3 DNA: TGTGCGGCCGGGACAGGGGATATCCAGCCCCAGCATTTT; J gene: TRBJ1-5; D gene: TRBD1; clone size: .; V gene: TRBV28
CDR3 protein: CASSRDTTGNTEAFF; CDR3 DNA: TGTGCCAGCAGCAGGGACACCACAGGGAACACTGAAGCTTTCTTT; J gene: TRBJ1-1; D gene: .; clone size: once; V gene: TRBV7-6
CDR3 protein: CASSLERVGYTF; CDR3 DNA: TGTGCCAGCAGCTTAGAGCGGGTTGGCTACACCTTC; J gene: TRBJ1-2; D gene: .; clone size: .; V gene: TRBV11-2
CDR3 protein: CASRPPGLAAEQFF; CDR3 DNA: TGTGCCAGCAGGCCCCCAGGACTAGCGGCAGAGCAGTTCTTC; J gene: TRBJ2-1; D gene: TRBD2; clone size: .; V gene: TRBV2
CDR3 protein: CASSLGESGANVLTF; CDR3 DNA: TGCGCCAGCAGCCTTGGGGAGTCTGGGGCCAACGTCCTGACTTTC; J gene: TRBJ2-6; D gene: .; clone size: .; V gene: TRBV4-3
CDR3 protein: CASSGLLAGEQFF; CDR3 DNA: TGTGCCAGCAGCGGATTATTAGCGGGTGAGCAGTTCTTC; J gene: TRBJ2-1; D gene: TRBD2; clone size: .; V gene: TRBV9
CDR3 protein: CASSRPGDSYEQYF; CDR3 DNA: TGTGCCAGTAGCCGACCAGGGGACTCCTACGAGCAGTACTTC; J gene: TRBJ2-7; D gene: .; clone size: .; V gene: TRBV19
CDR3 protein: CAWSETGWGYTF; CDR3 DNA: TGTGCCTGGAGCGAGACAGGGTGGGGCTACACCTTC; J gene: TRBJ1-2; D gene: TRBD1; clone size: few; V gene: TRBV30
CDR3 protein: CASRRTAGNTGELFF; CDR3 DNA: TGTGCCAGCAGAAGGACAGCCGGGAACACCGGGGAGCTGTTTTTT; J gene: TRBJ2-2; D gene: .; clone size: .; V gene: TRBV19
CDR3 protein: CASRPGQLNEKLFF; CDR3 DNA: TGCGCCAGCAGACCCGGACAGCTTAATGAAAAACTGTTTTTT; J gene: TRBJ1-4; D gene: .; clone size: .; V gene: TRBV5-1
CDR3 protein: CASSTLQGGNQPQHF; CDR3 DNA: TGTGCCAGTAGTACCCTACAGGGGGGAAATCAGCCCCAGCATTTT; J gene: TRBJ1-5; D gene: TRBD1; clone size: .; V gene: TRBV19
CDR3 protein: CASSSAQGAYEQYF; CDR3 DNA: TGCGCCAGCAGCTCCGCTCAGGGGGCCTACGAGCAGTACTTC; J gene: TRBJ2-7; D gene: TRBD1; clone size: .; V gene: TRBV5-1